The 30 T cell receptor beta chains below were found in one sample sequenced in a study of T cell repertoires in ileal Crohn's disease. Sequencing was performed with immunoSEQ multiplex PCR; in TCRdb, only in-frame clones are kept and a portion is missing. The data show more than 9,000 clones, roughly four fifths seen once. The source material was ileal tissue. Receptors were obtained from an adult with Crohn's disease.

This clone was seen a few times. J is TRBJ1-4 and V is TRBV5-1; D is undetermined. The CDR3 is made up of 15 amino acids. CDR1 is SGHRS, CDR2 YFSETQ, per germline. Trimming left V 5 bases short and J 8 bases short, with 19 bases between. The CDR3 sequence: CASSIIPTGGEKLFF. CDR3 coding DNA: TGCGCCAGCAGTATCATCCCGACCGGAGGGGAAAAACTGTTTTTT.

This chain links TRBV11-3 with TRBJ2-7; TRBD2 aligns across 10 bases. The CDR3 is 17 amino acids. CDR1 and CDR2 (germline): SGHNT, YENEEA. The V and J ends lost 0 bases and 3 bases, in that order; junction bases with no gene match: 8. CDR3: CASSLDYRPSGSYEQYF. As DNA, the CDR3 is TGTGCCAGCAGCTTAGATTACCGGCCTAGCGGGAGCTACGAGCAGTACTTC.

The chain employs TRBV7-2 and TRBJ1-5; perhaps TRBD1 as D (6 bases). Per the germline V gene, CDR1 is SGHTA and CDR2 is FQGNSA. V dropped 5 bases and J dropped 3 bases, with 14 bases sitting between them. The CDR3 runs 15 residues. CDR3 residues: CASSPKTGINQPQHF. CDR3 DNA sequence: TGTGCCAGCAGCCCTAAGACAGGTATCAATCAGCCCCAGCATTTT. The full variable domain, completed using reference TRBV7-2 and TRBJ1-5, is GAGVSQSPSNKVTEKGKDVELRCDPISGHTALYWYRQSLGQGLEFLIYFQGNSAPDKSGLPSDRFSAERTGGSVSTLTIQRTQQEDSAVYLCASSPKTGINQPQHFGDGTRLSIL.

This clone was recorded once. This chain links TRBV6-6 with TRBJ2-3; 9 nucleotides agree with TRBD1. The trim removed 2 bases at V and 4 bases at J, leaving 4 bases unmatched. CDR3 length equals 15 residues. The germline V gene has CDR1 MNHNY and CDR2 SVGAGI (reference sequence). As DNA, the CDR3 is TGTGCCAGCAGTTACGGGACAGGGTGGGCAGATACGCAGTATTTT. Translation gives CASSYGTGWADTQYF.

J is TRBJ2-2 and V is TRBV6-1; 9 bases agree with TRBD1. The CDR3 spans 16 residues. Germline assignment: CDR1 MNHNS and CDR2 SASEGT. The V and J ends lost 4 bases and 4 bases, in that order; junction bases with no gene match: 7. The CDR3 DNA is TGTGCCAGCAGTGTAGGGGACAGGGTTGGCACCGGGGAGCTGTTTTTT. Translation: CASSVGDRVGTGELFF.

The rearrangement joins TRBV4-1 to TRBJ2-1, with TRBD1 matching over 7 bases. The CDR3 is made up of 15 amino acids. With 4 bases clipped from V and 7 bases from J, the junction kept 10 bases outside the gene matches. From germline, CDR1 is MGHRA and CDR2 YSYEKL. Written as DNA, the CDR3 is TGCGCCAGCAGCCGGTTACAGGGGTTGAGGAATGAGCAGTTCTTC. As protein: CASSRLQGLRNEQFF.

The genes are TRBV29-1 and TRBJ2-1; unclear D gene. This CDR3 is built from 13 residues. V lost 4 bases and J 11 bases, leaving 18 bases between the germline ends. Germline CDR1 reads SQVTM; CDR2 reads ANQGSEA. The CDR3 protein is CSVVGPYLNQQFF. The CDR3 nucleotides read TGCAGCGTTGTGGGCCCTTATCTGAACCAGCAGTTCTTC.

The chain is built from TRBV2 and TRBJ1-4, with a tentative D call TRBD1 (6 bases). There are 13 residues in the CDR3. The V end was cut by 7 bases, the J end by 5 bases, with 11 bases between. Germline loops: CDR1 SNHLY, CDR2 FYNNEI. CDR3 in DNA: TGTGCCAGCATTACAGGGTTAAATGAAAAACTGTTTTTT. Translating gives CASITGLNEKLFF.

Written as DNA, the CDR3 is TGTGCCAGCAGTTACTTGTCCGTTCTTGAGCGAACTGAAGCTTTCTTT. Residues: CASSYLSVLERTEAFF. This rearrangement joins TRBV6-5 to TRBJ1-1; D is unresolved. This CDR3 has 16 amino acids. Germline CDR1 and CDR2: MNHEY and SVGAGI. V shed 1 base and J shed 5 bases, with 17 bases lying between them.

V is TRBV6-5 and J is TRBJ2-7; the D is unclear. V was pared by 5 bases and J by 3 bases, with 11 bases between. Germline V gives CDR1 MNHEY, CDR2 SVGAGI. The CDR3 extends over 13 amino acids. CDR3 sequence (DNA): TGTGCCAGCAGTATAGACATGAACTACGAGCAGTACTTC. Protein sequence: CASSIDMNYEQYF.

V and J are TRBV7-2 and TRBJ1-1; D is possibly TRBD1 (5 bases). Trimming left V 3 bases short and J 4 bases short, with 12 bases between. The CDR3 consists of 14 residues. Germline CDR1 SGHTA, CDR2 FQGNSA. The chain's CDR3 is CASSLGRRGTEAFF. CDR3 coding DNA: TGTGCCAGCAGCTTGGGAAGGAGGGGCACTGAAGCTTTCTTT.

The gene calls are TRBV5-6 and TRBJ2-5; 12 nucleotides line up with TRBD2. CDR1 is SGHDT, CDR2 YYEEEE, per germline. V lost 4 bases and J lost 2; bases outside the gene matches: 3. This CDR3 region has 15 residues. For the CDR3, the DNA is TGTGCCAGCAGCACCCTAGCGGGGGGGCAAGAGACCCAGTACTTC. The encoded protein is CASSTLAGGQETQYF.

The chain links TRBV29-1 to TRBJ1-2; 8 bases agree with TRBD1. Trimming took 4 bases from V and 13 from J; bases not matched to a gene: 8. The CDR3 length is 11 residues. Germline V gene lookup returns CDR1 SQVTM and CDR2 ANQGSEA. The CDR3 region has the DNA TGCAGCGTTGTTGTATCCCAGGGGGCCACCTTC. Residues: CSVVVSQGATF.

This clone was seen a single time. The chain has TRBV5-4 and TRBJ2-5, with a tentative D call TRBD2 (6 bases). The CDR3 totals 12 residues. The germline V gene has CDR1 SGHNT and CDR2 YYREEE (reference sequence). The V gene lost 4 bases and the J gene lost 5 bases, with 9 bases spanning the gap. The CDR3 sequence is CASSREWETQYF. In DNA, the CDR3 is TGTGCCAGCAGCCGGGAGTGGGAGACCCAGTACTTC. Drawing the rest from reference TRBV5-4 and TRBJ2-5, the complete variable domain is ETGVTQSPTHLIKTRGQQVTLRCSSQSGHNTVSWYQQALGQGPQFIFQYYREEENGRGNFPPRFSGLQFPNYSSELNVNALELDDSALYLCASSREWETQYFGPGTRLLVL.

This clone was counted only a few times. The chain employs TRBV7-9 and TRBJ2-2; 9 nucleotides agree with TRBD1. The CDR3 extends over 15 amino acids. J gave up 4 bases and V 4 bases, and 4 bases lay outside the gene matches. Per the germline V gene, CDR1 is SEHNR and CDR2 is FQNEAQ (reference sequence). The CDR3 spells CASSSGQGSTGELFF. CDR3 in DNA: TGTGCCAGCAGCTCCGGACAGGGGTCCACCGGGGAGCTGTTTTTT.

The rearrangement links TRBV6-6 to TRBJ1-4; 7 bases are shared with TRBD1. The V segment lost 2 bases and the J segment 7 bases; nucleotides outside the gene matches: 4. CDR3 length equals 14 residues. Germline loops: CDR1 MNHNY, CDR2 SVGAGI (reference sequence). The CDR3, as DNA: TGTGCCAGCAGTTACCCTGGACAGGCTGAAAAACTGTTTTTT. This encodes CASSYPGQAEKLFF.

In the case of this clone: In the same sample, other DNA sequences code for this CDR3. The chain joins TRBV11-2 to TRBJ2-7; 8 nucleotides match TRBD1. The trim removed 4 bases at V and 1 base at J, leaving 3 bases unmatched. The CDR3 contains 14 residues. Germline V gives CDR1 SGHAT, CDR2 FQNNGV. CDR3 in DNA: TGTGCCAGCAGCTCCGGACAGGGATCCTACGAGCAGTACTTC. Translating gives CASSSGQGSYEQYF.

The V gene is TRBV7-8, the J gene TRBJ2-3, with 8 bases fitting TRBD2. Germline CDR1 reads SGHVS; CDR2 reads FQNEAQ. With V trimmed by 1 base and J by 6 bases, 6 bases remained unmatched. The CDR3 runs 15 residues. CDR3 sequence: CASSLGGTRLDTQYF. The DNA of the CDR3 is TGTGCCAGCAGCTTAGGGGGGACTAGGCTGGATACGCAGTATTTT.

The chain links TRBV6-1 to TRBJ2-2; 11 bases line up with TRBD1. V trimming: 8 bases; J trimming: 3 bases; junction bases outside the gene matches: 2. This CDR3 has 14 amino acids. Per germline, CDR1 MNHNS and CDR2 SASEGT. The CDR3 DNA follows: TGTGCCAGCTCGGGACAGGGGGACACCGGGGAGCTGTTTTTT. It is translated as CASSGQGDTGELFF.

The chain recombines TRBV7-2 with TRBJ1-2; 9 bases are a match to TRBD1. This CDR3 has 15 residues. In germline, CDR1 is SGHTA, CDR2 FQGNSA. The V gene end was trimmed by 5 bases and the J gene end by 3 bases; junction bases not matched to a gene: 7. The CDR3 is CASSATGTGHYGYTF. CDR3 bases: TGTGCCAGCAGCGCGACCGGGACAGGGCACTATGGCTACACCTTC.

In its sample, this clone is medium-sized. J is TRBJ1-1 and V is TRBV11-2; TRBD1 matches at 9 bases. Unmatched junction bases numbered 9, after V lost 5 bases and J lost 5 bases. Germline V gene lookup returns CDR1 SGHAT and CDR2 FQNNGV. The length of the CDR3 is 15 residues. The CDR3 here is CASSETGTGRTEAFF. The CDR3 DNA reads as TGTGCCAGCAGCGAAACCGGGACAGGGAGGACTGAAGCTTTCTTT.

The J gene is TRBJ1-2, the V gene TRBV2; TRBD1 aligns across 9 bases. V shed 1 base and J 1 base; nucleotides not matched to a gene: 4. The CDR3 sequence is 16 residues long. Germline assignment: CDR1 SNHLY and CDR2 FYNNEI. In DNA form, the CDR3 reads TGTGCCAGCAGTGAAGGGGACAGGGACTTTAACTATGGCTACACCTTC. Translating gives CASSEGDRDFNYGYTF.

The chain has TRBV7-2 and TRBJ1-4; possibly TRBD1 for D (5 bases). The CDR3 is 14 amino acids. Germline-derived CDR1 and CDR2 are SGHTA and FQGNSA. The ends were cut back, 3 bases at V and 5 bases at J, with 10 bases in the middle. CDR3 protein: CASSFGGGNEKLFF. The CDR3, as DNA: TGTGCCAGCAGCTTCGGCGGGGGGAATGAAAAACTGTTTTTT.

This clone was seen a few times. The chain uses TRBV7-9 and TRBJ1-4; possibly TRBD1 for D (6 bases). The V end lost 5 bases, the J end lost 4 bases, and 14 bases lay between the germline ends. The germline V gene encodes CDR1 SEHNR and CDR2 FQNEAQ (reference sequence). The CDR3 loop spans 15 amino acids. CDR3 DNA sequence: TGTGCCAGCAGCCCCACAGGGTTCGGTAATGAAAAACTGTTTTTT. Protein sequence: CASSPTGFGNEKLFF.

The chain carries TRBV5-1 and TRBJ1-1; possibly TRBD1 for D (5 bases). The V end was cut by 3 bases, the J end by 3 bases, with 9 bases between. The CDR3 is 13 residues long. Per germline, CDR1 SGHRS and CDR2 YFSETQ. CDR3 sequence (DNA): TGCGCCAGCAGCTACGGGGGAGACACTGAAGCTTTCTTT. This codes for CASSYGGDTEAFF.

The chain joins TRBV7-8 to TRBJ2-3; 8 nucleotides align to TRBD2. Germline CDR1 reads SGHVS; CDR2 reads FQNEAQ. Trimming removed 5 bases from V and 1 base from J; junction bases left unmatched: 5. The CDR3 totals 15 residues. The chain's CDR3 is CASSPTGGGTDTQYF. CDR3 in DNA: TGTGCCAGCAGCCCGACGGGGGGGGGCACAGATACGCAGTATTTT.

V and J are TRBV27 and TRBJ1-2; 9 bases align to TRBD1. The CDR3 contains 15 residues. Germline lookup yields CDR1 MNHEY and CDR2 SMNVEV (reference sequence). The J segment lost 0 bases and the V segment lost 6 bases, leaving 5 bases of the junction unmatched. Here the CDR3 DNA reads TGTGCCAGCAGGCCCACAGGGGGCCCTAACTATGGCTACACCTTC. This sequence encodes CASRPTGGPNYGYTF.

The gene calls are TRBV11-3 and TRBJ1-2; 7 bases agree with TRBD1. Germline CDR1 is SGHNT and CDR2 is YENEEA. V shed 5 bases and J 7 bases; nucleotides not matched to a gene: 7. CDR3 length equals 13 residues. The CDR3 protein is CASSQRQGGGYTF. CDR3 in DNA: TGTGCCAGCAGCCAAAGACAGGGTGGTGGCTACACCTTC.

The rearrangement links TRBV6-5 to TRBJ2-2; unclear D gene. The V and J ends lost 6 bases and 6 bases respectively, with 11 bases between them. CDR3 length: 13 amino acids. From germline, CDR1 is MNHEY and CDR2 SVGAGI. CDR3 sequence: CASRPRFPGELFF. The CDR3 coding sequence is TGTGCCAGCAGGCCCAGGTTCCCCGGGGAGCTGTTTTTT.

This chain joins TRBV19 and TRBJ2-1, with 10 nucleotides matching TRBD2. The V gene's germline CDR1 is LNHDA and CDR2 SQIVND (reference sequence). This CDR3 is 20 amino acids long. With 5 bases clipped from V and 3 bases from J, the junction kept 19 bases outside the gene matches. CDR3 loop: CASSPRDPASGGPYYNEQFF. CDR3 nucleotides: TGTGCCAGTAGTCCTAGAGACCCCGCTAGCGGGGGCCCGTACTACAATGAGCAGTTCTTC.